This record looks at one T cell receptor beta chain sequence and its context. Only in-frame clones appear in the TCRdb table, and some are missing; sequencing was by immunoSEQ multiplex PCR. Among 200,000 to 250,000 clones listed, roughly 84% were seen once. The data belong to a study of blood T cell repertoires in COVID-19. This CDR3 has 17 residues. Per the germline V gene, CDR1 is SGHVS and CDR2 is FNYEAQ. V shed 1 base, J shed 1 base, and the junction held 4 bases outside the gene matches. This clonotype was obtained from a man between 40 and 49 years old with acute or convalescent COVID-19. Specimen: peripheral blood. The chain carries TRBV7-6 and TRBJ2-2; TRBD2 matches at 9 bases. The DNA of the CDR3 is TGTGCCAGCAGCTTAGGTATAGCGGGGGTGAACACCGGGGAGCTGTTTTTT. This encodes CASSLGIAGVNTGELFF.